This TCR beta chain is from a study of cytomegalovirus exposure and HLA in healthy donors. Points from the study as a whole: Excluded: some indistinguishable V segments such as TRBV6-2 and TRBV6-3.

Regarding this clone: Antigen: not known.

The CDR3 is made up of 17 amino acids. J lost 3 bases, V lost 1 base, and 9 bases had no gene match. The germline V gene encodes CDR1 MGHRA and CDR2 YSYEKL. It was with 60 Vbeta and 13 Jbeta primers that the PCR ran. Libraries were prepared by immunoSEQ multiplex PCR; TCRdb keeps only in-frame clonotypes and omits some of them. The table shows around 150,000 clones, with about four fifths occurring only once. The receptor's source is a man aged 50 to 59 in good health and CMV-seropositive. The chain carries TRBV4-1 and TRBJ2-7, with 10 positions matching TRBD2. Sequencing was performed on PBMCs. The DNA of the CDR3 is TGCGCCAGCAGCCAAGTTAGCCTAGCGGGGGTTTTCTACGAGCAGTACTTC. It specifies CASSQVSLAGVFYEQYF.